This T cell receptor beta chain appears in the sequencing data of a study of shared clonotypes between healthy human individuals (TCRdb year 2020). Notes on the research overall: Three men and two women, aged 18 to 49 years, made up the cohort. Per donor, leukapheresis produced somewhere between about 0.94 and 8.9 billion PBMCs. Per donor, three plates each were used for CD4 naive and CD4 memory, two for CD8 naive, and one for CD8 memory. To estimate repertoire size and how much clonotype sharing occurs between individuals, the study deeply sequenced the blood TCR repertoires of roughly 5 healthy adults. Libraries were prepared and TCR repertoires were sequenced by different laboratories using diverse techniques, in order to increase sequencing depth and limit assay-specific biases.

From its cysteine to its phenylalanine, the CDR3 spans 16 amino acids. The retained sequence is limited to the CDR3, 48 bases, with the frame set at the first base. V loses 0 bases, J loses 4 bases, and the germline ends lie 15 bases apart. As concerns this clone: The antigen it recognizes is unknown. No base qualities exist here, and no much larger clone lies one base off it.

General study outcomes and caveats: Even with the large sequencing depth, rarefaction of the sorted-subset datasets indicated that sequencing was incomplete. The genetic and exposure-history diversity represented was limited by the small number of donors. Clonotypes shared by all four sorted-subset donors showed higher generation probabilities than non-shared clonotypes. Naive subsets generally had larger estimated clonotype richness than memory subsets. Based on pairwise subsampling, the degree of clonotype sharing among donors was expected to be affected by sequencing depth. Sharing across a few donors was observed for 5% to 6.5% of naive CD4, less than 4% of naive CD8, roughly 2.4% of memory CD4, and about 0.4% of memory CD8 clonotypes. Sampling was limited to blood, and TCR repertoires in tissue likely differ from TCR repertoires in blood.

Using the deep immunoSEQ assay, TCR CDR3 regions were amplified from genomic DNA by multiplex PCR. Genomic DNA extracted from each cell subset was distributed evenly over all wells of several immunoSEQ 96-well plates, and each plate served as one replicate. For sorted subsets, around 0.2 ug genomic DNA, equal to tens of thousands of T cell genomes, was loaded into each replicate PCR. Purified libraries were quantified with a Qubit 3.0 fluorometer, sized on a Bioanalyzer 2100, and re-quantified with the KAPA Library Quantification kit. Each immunoSEQ 96-well plate was sequenced on its own single-read 150-cycle Illumina NextSeq 550 flow cell. Turning to the authors' computational methods: Because the immunoSEQ output included only junctional sequences and no quality scores, the filtering could not be the same as the filtering used for full-length reads. Sequences were annotated with PyIR, a Python wrapper for IgBLAST v1.9, using IMGT germline references to assign V/J genes and CDR3. Reads with weak V/J assignments (E-value above 1e-6), missing CDR3, stop codons, out-of-frame junctions, or ambiguous translated residues were removed. A V3J clonotype was defined by an identical inferred V gene, J gene, and CDR3 amino acid sequence. The percentage overlap between two repertoires was calculated by dividing the number of shared unique clonotypes by the size of the smaller repertoire. Three approaches were used to assess repertoire richness: RTK rarefaction, the Chao1 estimator, and Recon v2.1 estimates of unobserved clonotypes. OLGA was used to compute generation probabilities for all TCRbeta clonotypes that the gDNA method yielded from a handful of donors. TCRdb obtained this table from immuneACCESS and retained in-frame rearrangements with V and J assigned. These tables miss some clones; where compared with another copy, unresolved V genes account for less than half of the shortfall, and the remainder is unexplained. V and J calls and clone size are given by that table; D and trimming were obtained from the DNA. The sample table holds 650,000 to 700,000 clones, of which roughly 88% were seen once. The ten top clones hold 34% of the sample.

The donors were healthy, HIV-negative adults who had no recently reported acute infections or vaccinations. Only Caucasian adults living in Nashville, Tennessee, USA were represented among the donors. CD8 memory samples were composed of magnetically selected CD45RO+ cells combined with CCR7-negative CD45RA+ effector memory (TemRA) cells. Blood was collected by leukapheresis, and PBMCs were isolated by Ficoll-Histopaque density gradient centrifugation and then cryopreserved in liquid nitrogen vapor phase. Analytical flow cytometry was used to check the purity and quantity of every magnetically sorted T cell population. Each sorted fraction had its genomic DNA isolated and then quantified by UV absorbance on a Nanodrop 2000c.

This sequence was found in a man aged 18 to 29 in good health. Some clones in this sample may be carry-over from other donors' samples. Source material: memory CD8+ T cells from PBMCs. Explained via the paper, the cell subset or site label denotes: CD45RO+ cells pooled with CCR7-negative TemRA cells. Rearrangement joined TRBV23-1 to TRBJ1-2; TRBD1 is perhaps the D gene, given 6 matching bases. TRBV23-1 is annotated as an ORF whose role is uncertain. The CDR3: CASSQSRAGDLYGYTF. The DNA is as follows: TGCGCCAGCAGTCAATCTAGGGCAGGGGACCTCTATGGCTACACCTTC.